This passage covers 4 T cell receptor beta chains from one sample sequenced in a study of graft-versus-host responses after intestinal transplantation. These receptors' antigens are unknown. Using immunoSEQ multiplex PCR, the repertoire was profiled, and TCRdb retains in-frame clones only, with some absent. The sample yields 60,000 to 65,000 clones, 90% to 95% seen once. The sequencing here drew on unstimulated CD8+ T cells sorted from spleen or lymph node cells, taken before transplant. Receptors were obtained from a human donor who was the organ donor for an intestinal transplant.

This rearrangement joins TRBV9 to TRBJ2-1; no definite D call. CDR3 length: 11 residues. V dropped 4 bases and J dropped 5 bases, with 4 bases sitting between them. CDR1 is SGDLS, CDR2 YYNGEE, per germline. In DNA, the CDR3 is TGTGCCAGCAGCTTTAACAATGAGCAGTTCTTC. It encodes CASSFNNEQFF. The variable domain in full, with the rest retrieved from reference TRBV9 and TRBJ2-1, is DSGVTQTPKHLITATGQRVTLRCSPRSGDLSVYWYQQSLDQGLQFLIQYYNGEERAKGNILERFSAQQFPDLHSELNLSSLELGDSALYFCASSFNNEQFFGPGTRLTVL.

CDR3 nucleotides: TGTGCCAGCAGTTTTGCCATCAAGGGGAATGAGCAGTTCTTC. This sequence encodes CASSFAIKGNEQFF. This rearrangement joins TRBV28 to TRBJ2-1; perhaps TRBD1 as D (5 bases). This CDR3 comprises 14 residues. Trimming took 3 bases from V and 7 from J, leaving 13 bases between them. Germline V CDR1 and CDR2: MDHEN, SYDVKM.

The V call is TRBV20-1, the J call TRBJ1-1; a weak D match, TRBD1 (6 bases). There are 11 residues in the CDR3. Per germline, CDR1 DFQATT and CDR2 SNEGSKA (reference sequence). The V gene lost 6 bases and the J gene lost 7 bases, with 12 bases spanning the gap. In nucleotides, the CDR3 is TGCAGTGCCCAAGGACAGCTTGAAGCTTTCTTT. The encoded protein is CSAQGQLEAFF.

This chain uses TRBV2 with TRBJ2-7; 9 bases fit TRBD2. CDR3 size: 16 residues. Germline CDR1 SNHLY, CDR2 FYNNEI. Unmatched junction bases numbered 12, after V lost 7 bases and J lost 2 bases. The CDR3 region is CASTAFTSGPPYEQYF. CDR3 nucleotide sequence: TGTGCCAGCACCGCCTTCACTAGCGGGCCTCCCTACGAGCAGTACTTC.